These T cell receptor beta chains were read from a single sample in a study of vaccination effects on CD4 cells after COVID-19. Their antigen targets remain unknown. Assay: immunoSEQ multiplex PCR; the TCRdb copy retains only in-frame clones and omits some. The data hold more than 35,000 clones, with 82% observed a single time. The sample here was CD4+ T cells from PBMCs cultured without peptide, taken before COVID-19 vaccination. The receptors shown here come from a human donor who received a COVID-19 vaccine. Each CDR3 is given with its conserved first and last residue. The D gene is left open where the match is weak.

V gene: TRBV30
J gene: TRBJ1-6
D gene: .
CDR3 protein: CAWSLGNAPLHF
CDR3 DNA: TGTGCCTGGAGTCTGGGTAATGCACCCCTCCACTTT

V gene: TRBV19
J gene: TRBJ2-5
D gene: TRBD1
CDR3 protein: CASSQPGQGGETQYF
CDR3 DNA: TGTGCCAGTAGTCAACCGGGACAGGGGGGAGAGACCCAGTACTTC

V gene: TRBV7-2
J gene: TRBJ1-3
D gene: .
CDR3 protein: CASSLARSGRMNTIYF
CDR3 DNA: TGTGCCAGCAGCTTAGCGCGTTCAGGGAGGATGAACACCATATATTTT

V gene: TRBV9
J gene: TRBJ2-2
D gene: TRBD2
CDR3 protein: CASSVGGGTNTGELFF
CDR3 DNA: TGTGCCAGCAGCGTCGGCGGGGGGACGAACACCGGGGAGCTGTTTTTT

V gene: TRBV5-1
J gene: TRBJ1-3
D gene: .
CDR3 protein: CASSLWASGSGNTIYF
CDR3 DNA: TGCGCCAGCAGCTTGTGGGCCTCAGGGTCTGGAAACACCATATATTTT

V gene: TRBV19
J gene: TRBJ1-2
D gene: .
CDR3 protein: CASIEDGANYGYTF
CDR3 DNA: TGTGCCAGTATCGAAGACGGAGCTAACTATGGCTACACCTTC

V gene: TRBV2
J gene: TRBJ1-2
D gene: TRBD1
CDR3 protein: CASSSTGDYGYTF
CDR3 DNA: TGTGCCAGCAGTTCGACAGGGGACTATGGCTACACCTTC

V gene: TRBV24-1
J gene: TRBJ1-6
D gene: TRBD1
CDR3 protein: CATGGRDRGDNDSPLHF
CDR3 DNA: TGTGCCACCGGGGGCCGAGACAGGGGGGACAATGATTCACCCCTCCACTTT

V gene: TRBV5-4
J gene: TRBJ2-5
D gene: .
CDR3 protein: CASSSLSGIRETQYF
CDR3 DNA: TGTGCCAGCAGCTCCCTGTCAGGGATACGGGAGACCCAGTACTTC

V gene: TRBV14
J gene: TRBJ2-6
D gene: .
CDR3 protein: CASSQVDQWGRLSGANVLTF
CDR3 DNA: TGTGCCAGCAGCCAAGTAGATCAGTGGGGACGCCTCTCTGGGGCCAACGTCCTGACTTTC

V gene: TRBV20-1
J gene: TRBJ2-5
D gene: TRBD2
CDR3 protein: CSASLPSGGGSQETQYF
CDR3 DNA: TGCAGTGCTAGTCTCCCTAGCGGGGGGGGTAGCCAAGAGACCCAGTACTTC

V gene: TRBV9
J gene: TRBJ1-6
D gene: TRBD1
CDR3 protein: CASSAGQGSSPLHF
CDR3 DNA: TGTGCCAGCAGCGCCGGACAGGGTAGTTCACCCCTCCACTTT